These 21 T cell receptor beta chains were all obtained from the same sample, sequenced in a study of blood T cell repertoires in COVID-19. Clones were sequenced by immunoSEQ multiplex PCR, and TCRdb holds only the in-frame ones, with some missing. The sample records nearly 350,000 clones, about 90% being singletons. The sequenced sample was peripheral blood. The receptors were sampled from a woman aged 50 to 60 with COVID-19, enrolled during active disease.

This sequence joins TRBV12-3 or TRBV12-4 and TRBJ1-1, with 7 bases identical to TRBD1. Trimming removed 3 bases from V and 3 bases from J; junction bases left unmatched: 1. The CDR3 sequence is 13 residues long. The CDR3 region is CASSFDRDTEAFF. In nucleotides, the CDR3 is TGTGCCAGCAGTTTTGACAGGGACACTGAAGCTTTCTTT.

CDR3 coding DNA: TGTGCCAGCACTCTGGCCGGGTTTGGCATCCGGAATGAAGCTTTCTTT. Translating it yields CASTLAGFGIRNEAFF. V usage is TRBV2 and J usage is TRBJ1-1; D not resolved. Trimming cost V 7 bases and J 7 bases, with 25 bases left between them. The CDR3 is 16 amino acids. Germline V gene data show CDR1 as SNHLY and CDR2 as FYNNEI.

The chain joins TRBV11-2 to TRBJ2-3; 8 positions agree with TRBD2. The CDR3 runs 17 residues. The ends lost 3 bases at V and 5 bases at J; junction bases unmatched: 13. The germline V gene has CDR1 SGHAT and CDR2 FQNNGV. The CDR3, as DNA: TGTGCCAGCAGCTTTATCACACCGGGACTAGGCAGAGATACGCAGTATTTT. This gives the protein CASSFITPGLGRDTQYF.

This chain links TRBV7-9 with TRBJ2-2, with a weak D call TRBD2 (7 bases). V lost 5 bases and J 0 bases, leaving 22 bases between the germline ends. Germline V gene data show CDR1 as SEHNR and CDR2 as FQNEAQ (reference sequence). The CDR3 covers 19 residues. This chain's CDR3 is CASSPREGGWLANTGELFF. The CDR3 DNA is TGTGCCAGCAGCCCCAGGGAGGGGGGTTGGTTGGCGAACACCGGGGAGCTGTTTTTT.

Here the CDR3 DNA reads TGTGCCAGCAGCGTCCGGGGGGCAGATGAAAAACTGTTTTTT. Its translation: CASSVRGADEKLFF. The rearrangement joins TRBV9 to TRBJ1-4, with TRBD1 as a possible D gene (6 bases). The CDR3 has 14 amino acids. Trimming cost V 2 bases and J 6 bases, with 11 bases left between them. CDR1 is SGDLS and CDR2 is YYNGEE in the germline V gene.

This clone has a handful of counts. The V gene is TRBV2, the J gene TRBJ1-5, with D hard to call. Germline CDR1 SNHLY, CDR2 FYNNEI. The CDR3 has 15 amino acids. Trimming removed 7 bases at V and 6 bases at J, with 19 bases between. The CDR3 loop is CASNSRFSGIQPQHF. The DNA for the CDR3 is TGTGCCAGCAACTCCAGGTTCTCCGGGATTCAGCCCCAGCATTTT.

The chain links TRBV7-2 to TRBJ2-1; 15 bases match TRBD2. The CDR3 runs to 18 residues. The V gene end was trimmed by 1 base and the J gene end by 14 bases; junction bases not matched to a gene: 15. CDR1 and CDR2 from the germline V gene are SGHTA and FQGNSA. CDR3 region: CASSLGSLSRTSGRVEFF. The CDR3 nucleotides are TGTGCCAGCAGCTTAGGTTCATTGTCTAGGACTAGCGGGAGGGTCGAGTTCTTC. Using reference TRBV7-2 and TRBJ2-1 for the parts outside the CDR3, the full variable domain is GAGVSQSPSNKVTEKGKDVELRCDPISGHTALYWYRQSLGQGLEFLIYFQGNSAPDKSGLPSDRFSAERTGGSVSTLTIQRTQQEDSAVYLCASSLGSLSRTSGRVEFFGPGTRLTVL.

The chain joins TRBV7-6 to TRBJ1-6; tentatively, D is TRBD1 (5 bases). Trimming cost V 2 bases and J 10 bases, with 21 bases left between them. The CDR3 is 17 amino acids. CDR1 is SGHVS, CDR2 FNYEAQ, per germline. DNA of the CDR3: TGTGCCAGCAGCTTAAATAGTGCGGACAATCCAAAGTCACCCCTCCACTTT. It codes for CASSLNSADNPKSPLHF.

The V gene is TRBV15, the J gene TRBJ1-1; D unclear. CDR3 length equals 13 residues. Between the trimmed V and J ends, which lost 6 bases and 2 bases, there was a span of 10 bases. From germline, CDR1 is LNHNV and CDR2 YYDKDF (reference sequence). This chain's CDR3 is CATRERVNTEAFF. The CDR3 DNA sequence: TGTGCCACCAGGGAGAGGGTAAACACTGAAGCTTTCTTT.

The genes are TRBV19 and TRBJ2-7; D may be TRBD1 (5 bases). Per germline, CDR1 LNHDA and CDR2 SQIVND (reference sequence). The CDR3 runs to 12 residues. V was trimmed by 3 bases and J by 5 bases, leaving 8 bases between them. This chain's CDR3 is CASSIRRDEQYF. CDR3 DNA sequence: TGTGCCAGTAGTATCCGCAGGGACGAGCAGTACTTC.

CDR3 sequence (DNA): TGTGCCATCAGTGACCAGAAGCGGGAGTCGGGCAGGTACGAGCAGTACTTC. Translation gives CAISDQKRESGRYEQYF. The rearrangement links TRBV10-3 to TRBJ2-7; TRBD2 matches at 8 bases. This CDR3 has 17 residues. Looked up from germline, CDR1 is ENHRY and CDR2 is SYGVKD. V was pared by 3 bases and J by 4 bases, with 14 bases of the junction left unmatched.

This clone turned up a few times. The chain uses TRBV3-1 (or the pseudogene TRBV3-2) and TRBJ2-5; no reliable D call. The germline gives CDR1 LGHDT, CDR2 YNNKEL (reference sequence). V was clipped by 3 bases and J by 4 bases, with 3 bases between them. The CDR3 totals 11 residues. The CDR3 coding sequence is TGTGCCAGCAGCCACGGAGAGACCCAGTACTTC. This sequence encodes CASSHGETQYF.

The chain employs TRBV5-1 and TRBJ2-7; possibly TRBD2 for D (6 bases). CDR1 and CDR2 (germline): SGHRS, YFSETQ. The V gene lost 0 bases and the J gene lost 4 bases, with 11 bases spanning the gap. The CDR3 is 14 amino acids. CDR3 in amino acids: CASSLAASDYEQYF. DNA of the CDR3: TGCGCCAGCAGCTTGGCGGCTAGCGATTACGAGCAGTACTTC.

The chain employs TRBV11-2 and TRBJ1-6, with no clear D. CDR3 size: 12 residues. V gave up 0 bases and J gave up 10 bases, with 4 bases separating them. The germline V gene has CDR1 SGHAT and CDR2 FQNNGV. CDR3 in DNA: TGTGCCAGCAGCTTAGATGTATCACCCCTCCACTTT. The encoded protein is CASSLDVSPLHF.

The rearrangement links TRBV12-3 or TRBV12-4 to TRBJ1-5, with a weak D call TRBD1 (6 bases). This CDR3 is 13 amino acids long. V was clipped by 6 bases and J by 4 bases, with 10 bases between them. CDR3 sequence: CASSPDRNQPQHF. CDR3 coding DNA: TGTGCCAGCAGCCCAGACAGGAATCAGCCCCAGCATTTT.

J is TRBJ1-2 and V is TRBV30, with TRBD1 identical over 9 bases. V lost 3 bases, J lost 5 bases, and 7 bases stayed unmatched. CDR3 length: 14 amino acids. From germline, CDR1 is GTSNPN and CDR2 SVGIG (reference sequence). DNA for the CDR3: TGTGCCTGGAGCGATAAGGACAGGGGATATGGCTACACCTTC. It translates to CAWSDKDRGYGYTF.

The count of this clone is one. Other DNA sequences in this sample translate to the same CDR3. This chain uses TRBV3-1 (or the pseudogene TRBV3-2) with TRBJ2-1, with 8 positions matching TRBD2. The CDR3 contains 16 residues. The J segment lost 4 bases and the V segment lost 4 bases, leaving 9 bases of the junction unmatched. CDR1 and CDR2 from the germline V gene are LGHDT and YNNKEL (reference sequence). CDR3 nucleotides: TGTGCCAGCAGCCCCCTCAGCGGGAGAAGTTACAATGAGCAGTTCTTC. Translation: CASSPLSGRSYNEQFF.

The rearrangement joins TRBV30 to TRBJ1-6; 7 bases are shared with TRBD1. CDR1 and CDR2 from the germline V gene are GTSNPN and SVGIG (reference sequence). This CDR3 has 14 residues. With V trimmed by 0 bases and J by 10 bases, 6 bases remained unmatched. CDR3 sequence (DNA): TGTGCCTGGAGTGTCCGACAGGGCGGGTCACCCCTCCACTTT. Its protein product is CAWSVRQGGSPLHF.

The chain carries TRBV18 and TRBJ2-5, with a weak D call TRBD2 (5 bases). The CDR3 is made up of 12 amino acids. Per the germline V gene, CDR1 is KGHSH and CDR2 is LQKENI. V lost 2 bases to trimming and J lost 7 bases, with 8 bases between them. CDR3 nucleotide sequence: TGTGCCAGCTCACCAGTAGGAGGGACCCAGTACTTC. This gives the protein CASSPVGGTQYF. Complete variable domain (other parts from reference TRBV18 and TRBJ2-5): NAGVMQNPRHLVRRRGQEARLRCSPMKGHSHVYWYRQLPEEGLKFMVYLQKENIIDESGMPKERFSAEFPKEGPSILRIQQVVRGDSAAYFCASSPVGGTQYFGPGTRLLVL.

The chain employs TRBV2 and TRBJ2-1, with 10 nucleotides matching TRBD2. V dropped 4 bases and J dropped 8; count of bases not matched to a gene: 11. CDR1 SNHLY and CDR2 FYNNEI come from the germline V gene. The CDR3 length is 16 residues. CDR3 residues: CASSGISGRTKDEQFF. CDR3 DNA sequence: TGTGCCAGCAGTGGTATTAGCGGGAGGACTAAGGATGAGCAGTTCTTC.

The rearrangement uses TRBV29-1 and TRBJ1-5, with D tentatively TRBD1 (6 bases). Looked up from germline, CDR1 is SQVTM and CDR2 is ANQGSEA. CDR3 length: 13 residues. V was clipped by 4 bases and J by 6 bases, with 13 bases between them. CDR3 sequence reads: CSVGGQPGQPQHF. The CDR3, as DNA: TGCAGCGTTGGGGGGCAACCCGGTCAGCCCCAGCATTTT.